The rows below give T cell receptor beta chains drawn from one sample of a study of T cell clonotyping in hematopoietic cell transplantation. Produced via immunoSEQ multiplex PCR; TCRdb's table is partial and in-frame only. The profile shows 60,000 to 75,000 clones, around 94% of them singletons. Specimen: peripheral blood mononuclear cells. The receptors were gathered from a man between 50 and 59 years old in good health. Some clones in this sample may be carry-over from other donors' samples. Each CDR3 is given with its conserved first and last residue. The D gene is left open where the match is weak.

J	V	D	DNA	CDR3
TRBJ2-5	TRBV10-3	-	TGTGCCATCAGTGAGCAGGGGGGAATAGAGACCCAGTACTTC	CAISEQGGIETQYF
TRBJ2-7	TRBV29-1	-	TGCAGCGTTACAGGGAGAAACTACGAGCAGTACTTC	CSVTGRNYEQYF
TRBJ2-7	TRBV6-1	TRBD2	TGTGCCAGCAGTCCTCCGACGGGGGGCTCCTACGAGCAGTACTTC	CASSPPTGGSYEQYF
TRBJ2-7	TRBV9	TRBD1	TGTGCCAGCAGCAGGGACAGGGGAGCCTACGAGCAGTACTTC	CASSRDRGAYEQYF
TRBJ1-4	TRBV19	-	TGTGCCAGTAGTAACTTTATGGCAGGCCGTTCGACAAAACTGTTTTTT	CASSNFMAGRSTKLFF
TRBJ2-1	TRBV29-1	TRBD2	TGCAGCGTTCCGGGGGCGGGGGGGCCGAATGAGCAGTTCTTC	CSVPGAGGPNEQFF
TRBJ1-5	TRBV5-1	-	TGCGCCAGCAGCTTAAGCGGGGGAGGGCCAAATCAGCCCCAGCATTTT	CASSLSGGGPNQPQHF
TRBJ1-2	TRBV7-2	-	TGTGCCAGCAGCTTAGTTACAGGAGTTAACTATGGCTACACCTTC	CASSLVTGVNYGYTF
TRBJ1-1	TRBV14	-	TGTGCCAGCACGATATGGAGGTCGAACACTGAAGCTTTCTTT	CASTIWRSNTEAFF
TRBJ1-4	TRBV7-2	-	TGTGCCAGCAGCGCCGGCCCGAAGGGCAAAAAACTGTTTTTT	CASSAGPKGKKLFF
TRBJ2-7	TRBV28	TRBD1	TGTGCCAGGCCAGGAAAATCACGACAGGGGGCGCGGTACGAGCAGTACTTC	CARPGKSRQGARYEQYF
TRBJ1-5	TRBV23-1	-	TGCGCCAGCAGTCAATCACGCCAGGGTGGCTTTTGCAATCAGCCCCAGCATTTT	CASSQSRQGGFCNQPQHF
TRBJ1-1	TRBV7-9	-	TGTGCCAGCAGCCCAGAGTGGAACACTGAAGCTTTCTTT	CASSPEWNTEAFF